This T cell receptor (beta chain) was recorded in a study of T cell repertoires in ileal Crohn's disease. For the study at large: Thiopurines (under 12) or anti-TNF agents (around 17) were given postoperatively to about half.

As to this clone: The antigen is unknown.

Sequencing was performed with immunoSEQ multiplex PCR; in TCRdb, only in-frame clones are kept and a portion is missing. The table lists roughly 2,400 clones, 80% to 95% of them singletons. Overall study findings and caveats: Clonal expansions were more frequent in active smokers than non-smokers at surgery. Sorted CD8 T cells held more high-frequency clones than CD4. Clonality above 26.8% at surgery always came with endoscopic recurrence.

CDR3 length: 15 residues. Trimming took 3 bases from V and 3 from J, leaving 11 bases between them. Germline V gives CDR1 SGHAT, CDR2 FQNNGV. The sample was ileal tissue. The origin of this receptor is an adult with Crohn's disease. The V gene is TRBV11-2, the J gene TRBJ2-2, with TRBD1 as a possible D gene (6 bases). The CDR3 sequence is CASSLGALDTGELFF. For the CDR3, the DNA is TGTGCCAGCAGCTTGGGGGCACTTGACACCGGGGAGCTGTTTTTT.